This TCR beta chain was retrieved from a study of T cells in Graves' hyperthyroidism and ophthalmopathy. The germline CDR1 and CDR2 sequences are LNHNV and YYDKDF (reference sequence). This CDR3 has 15 amino acids. The ends were cut back, 3 bases at V and 3 bases at J, with 14 bases in the middle. Turning to this clonotype: What it binds is not known.

RNA transcripts gave rise to amplified TCR beta CDR3 regions. The HTBI primer set drove a first-round RT-PCR of the TCR CDR3. TCRdb ran MiXCR on the multiplex PCR reads and lists one entry per CDR3 protein. The sample carries hundreds of thousands of distinct CDR3 sequences, 35% to 55% recorded once. The study's findings and limits: Ophthalmopathy was separated from stable hyperthyroidism by a 13 V-J model.

The sequence came from a woman aged 18-29 years with Graves' hyperthyroidism. Sequencing was done on a sample of peripheral blood or thyroid tissue (not recorded which). The V call is TRBV15, the J call TRBJ1-2; D ambiguous. The CDR3 loop reads CATSSPTVSDYGYTF. The CDR3 bases are TGTGCCACCAGCAGCCCCACCGTGTCTGACTATGGCTACACCTTC.